This TCR beta chain came from a study of Ad26.COV2.S vaccination and SARS-CoV-2 variants. Overall study findings and caveats: Vaccinees and placebo recipients showed similar non-spike TCR breadth.

About this clone itself: Its antigen is currently unknown.

Treatment in this sample: around 19 received Ad26.COV2.S at low or high dose, single or two shots; several received placebo; per-sample allocation not given. Specimen acquisition occurred on day 63 following the initial vaccine or placebo injection. Sequencing used immunoSEQ multiplex PCR; TCRdb keeps in-frame clones, though not all of them. The sample has 440,000 or so clones, 80% to 90% seen once. Germline CDR1 reads SGHAT; CDR2 reads FQDESV (reference sequence). V gave up 6 bases and J gave up 2 bases; unmatched junction bases: 4. The CDR3 length is 14 residues. Material: peripheral blood, obtained in a trial of Ad26.COV2.S vaccine versus placebo. The V and J genes are TRBV11-1 and TRBJ1-1; 9 positions match TRBD1. This TCR was recovered from a person between 18 and 65 years old who received the Ad26.COV2.S COVID-19 vaccine or a placebo. The CDR3 DNA reads TGTGCCAGCAGATCGACAGGGGGAAACACTGAAGCTTTCTTT. Translating it yields CASRSTGGNTEAFF.